This T cell receptor beta chain is from a study of blood T cells in healthy people across ages. Study at large: Per every two T cells, about one barcoded beta molecule was captured by template switching.

Losses at the gene ends were 3 bases for V and 8 bases for J; bases not matched to a gene: 11. The germline CDR1 and CDR2 sequences are SGHTA and FQGTGA. The CDR3 runs 16 residues. As regards this clonotype: What it binds is unknown.

With a J-beta primer mix and a sample-barcoded 5' primer, a second PCR ran roughly 6 to 11 cycles. TCRdb reprocessed the 5' RACE reads with MiXCR, giving one entry per CDR3 protein. The repertoire holds about 780,000 distinct CDR3 sequences, with 46% as singletons. Study-level findings and limits: The recorded TCR beta diversity per million T cells decreased in a roughly linear manner with age. Estimates of total diversity, which came from one million sequenced T cells, were considered to be underestimates.

The sequenced sample was blood. This chain links TRBV7-3 with TRBJ2-2, with 8 bases identical to TRBD2. This receptor was taken from an elderly man in good health. The CDR3 is CASSFTSGPRGGELFF. The CDR3 nucleotides are TGTGCCAGCAGCTTCACTAGCGGCCCTCGTGGAGGGGAGCTGTTTTTT.